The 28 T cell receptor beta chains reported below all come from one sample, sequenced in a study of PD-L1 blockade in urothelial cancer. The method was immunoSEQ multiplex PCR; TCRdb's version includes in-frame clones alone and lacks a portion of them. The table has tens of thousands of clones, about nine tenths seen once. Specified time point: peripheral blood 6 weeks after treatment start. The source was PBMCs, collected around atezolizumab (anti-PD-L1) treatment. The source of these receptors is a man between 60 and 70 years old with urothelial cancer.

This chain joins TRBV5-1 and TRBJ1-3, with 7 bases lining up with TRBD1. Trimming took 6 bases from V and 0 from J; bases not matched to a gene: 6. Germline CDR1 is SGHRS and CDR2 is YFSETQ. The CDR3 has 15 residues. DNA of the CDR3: TGCGCCAGCACCCCGGGACAGTACTCTGGAAACACCATATATTTT. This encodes CASTPGQYSGNTIYF.

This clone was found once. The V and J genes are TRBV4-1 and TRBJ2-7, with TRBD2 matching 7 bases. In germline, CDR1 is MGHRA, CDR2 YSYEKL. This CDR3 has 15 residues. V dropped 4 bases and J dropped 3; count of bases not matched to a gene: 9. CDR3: CASSPSYGTNYEQYF. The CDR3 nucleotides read TGCGCCAGCAGCCCTTCCTACGGGACTAACTACGAGCAGTACTTC.

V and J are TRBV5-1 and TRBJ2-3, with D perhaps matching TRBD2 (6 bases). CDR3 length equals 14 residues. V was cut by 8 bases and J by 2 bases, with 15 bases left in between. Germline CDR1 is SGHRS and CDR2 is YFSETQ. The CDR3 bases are TGCGCCAGTGGGGCAACGGGAGACACAGATACGCAGTATTTT. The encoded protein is CASGATGDTDTQYF.

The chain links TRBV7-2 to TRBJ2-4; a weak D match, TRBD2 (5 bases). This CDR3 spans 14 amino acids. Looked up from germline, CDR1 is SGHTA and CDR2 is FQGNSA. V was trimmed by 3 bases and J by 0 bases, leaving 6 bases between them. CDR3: CASSFTRAKNIQYF. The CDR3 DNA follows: TGTGCCAGCAGCTTTACTAGAGCCAAAAACATTCAGTACTTC.

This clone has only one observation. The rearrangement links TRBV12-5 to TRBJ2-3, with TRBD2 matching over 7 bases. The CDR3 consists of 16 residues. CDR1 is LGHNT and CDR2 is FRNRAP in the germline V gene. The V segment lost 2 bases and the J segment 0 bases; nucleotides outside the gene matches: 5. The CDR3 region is CASGLSGTLSTDTQYF. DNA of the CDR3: TGTGCTAGTGGTTTGAGCGGGACTTTAAGCACAGATACGCAGTATTTT. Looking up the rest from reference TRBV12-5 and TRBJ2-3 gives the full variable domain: DARVTQTPRHKVTEMGQEVTMRCQPILGHNTVFWYRQTMMQGLELLAYFRNRAPLDDSGMPKDRFSAEMPDATLATLKIQPSEPRDSAVYFCASGLSGTLSTDTQYFGPGTRLTVL.

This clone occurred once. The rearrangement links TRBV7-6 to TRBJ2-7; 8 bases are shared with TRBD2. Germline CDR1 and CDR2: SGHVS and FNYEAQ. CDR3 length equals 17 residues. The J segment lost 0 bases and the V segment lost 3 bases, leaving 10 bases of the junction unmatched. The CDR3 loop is CASSLGSLAGTSYEQYF. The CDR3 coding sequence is TGTGCCAGCAGCTTGGGATCCCTAGCGGGTACCTCCTACGAGCAGTACTTC.

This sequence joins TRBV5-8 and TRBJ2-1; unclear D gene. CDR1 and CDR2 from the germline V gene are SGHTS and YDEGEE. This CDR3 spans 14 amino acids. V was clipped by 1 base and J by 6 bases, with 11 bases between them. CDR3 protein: CASSLLLGLNEQFF. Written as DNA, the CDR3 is TGTGCCAGCAGCTTGCTACTGGGCCTCAATGAGCAGTTCTTC.

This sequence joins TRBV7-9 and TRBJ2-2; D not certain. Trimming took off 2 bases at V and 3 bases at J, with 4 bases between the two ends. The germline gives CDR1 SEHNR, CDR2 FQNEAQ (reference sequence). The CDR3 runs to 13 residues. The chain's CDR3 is CASSLRDTGELFF. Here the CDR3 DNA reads TGTGCCAGCAGCTTACGCGACACCGGGGAGCTGTTTTTT.

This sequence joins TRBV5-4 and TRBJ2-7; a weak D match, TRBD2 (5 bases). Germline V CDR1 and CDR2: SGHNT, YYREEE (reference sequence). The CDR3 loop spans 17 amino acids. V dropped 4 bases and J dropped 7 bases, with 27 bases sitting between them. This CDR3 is CASSPRREPTSGLEQYF. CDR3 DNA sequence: TGTGCCAGCAGCCCACGAAGGGAGCCCACCAGTGGCTTGGAGCAGTACTTC.

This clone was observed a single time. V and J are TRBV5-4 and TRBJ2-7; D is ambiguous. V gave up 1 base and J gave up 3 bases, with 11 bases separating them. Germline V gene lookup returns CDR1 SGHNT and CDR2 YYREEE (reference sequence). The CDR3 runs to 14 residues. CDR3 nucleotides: TGTGCCAGCAGCTTGAGTCAGAAAAACTACGAGCAGTACTTC. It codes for CASSLSQKNYEQYF.

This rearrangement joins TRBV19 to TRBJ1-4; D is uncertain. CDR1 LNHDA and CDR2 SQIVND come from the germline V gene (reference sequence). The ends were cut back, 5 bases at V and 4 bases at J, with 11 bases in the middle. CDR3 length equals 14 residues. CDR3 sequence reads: CASSPRRDNEKLFF. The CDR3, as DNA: TGTGCCAGTAGTCCAAGACGGGATAATGAAAAACTGTTTTTT.

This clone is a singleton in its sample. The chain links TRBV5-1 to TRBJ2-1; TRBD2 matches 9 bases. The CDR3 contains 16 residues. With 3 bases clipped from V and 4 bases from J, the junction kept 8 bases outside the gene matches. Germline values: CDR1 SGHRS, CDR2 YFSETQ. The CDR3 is CASSSLAGGLYNEQFF. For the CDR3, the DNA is TGCGCCAGCAGCTCCCTCGCGGGAGGGTTGTACAATGAGCAGTTCTTC.

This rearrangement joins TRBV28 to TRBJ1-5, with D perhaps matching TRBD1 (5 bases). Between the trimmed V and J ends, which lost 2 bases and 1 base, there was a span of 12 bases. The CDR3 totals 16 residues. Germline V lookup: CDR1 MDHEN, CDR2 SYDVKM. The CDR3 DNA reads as TGTGCCAGCAGTTTAGGGTCCCGACAGAGCAATCAGCCCCAGCATTTT. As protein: CASSLGSRQSNQPQHF.

In DNA, the CDR3 is TGTGCCTGGAGTTTAGGACAGTCCTACGAGCAGTACTTC. Protein product: CAWSLGQSYEQYF. This sequence joins TRBV30 and TRBJ2-7, with a weak D call TRBD1 (6 bases). The CDR3 sequence is 13 residues long. Between the trimmed V and J ends, which lost 2 bases and 1 base, there was a span of 9 bases. Germline V lookup: CDR1 GTSNPN, CDR2 SVGIG (reference sequence).

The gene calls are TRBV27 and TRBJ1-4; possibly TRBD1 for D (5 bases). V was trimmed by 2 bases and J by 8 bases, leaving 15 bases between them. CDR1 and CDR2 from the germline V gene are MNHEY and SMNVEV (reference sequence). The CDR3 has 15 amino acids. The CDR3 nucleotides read TGTGCCAGCAGTTTAACGGGGTGGGGGGACGAAAAACTGTTTTTT. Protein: CASSLTGWGDEKLFF.

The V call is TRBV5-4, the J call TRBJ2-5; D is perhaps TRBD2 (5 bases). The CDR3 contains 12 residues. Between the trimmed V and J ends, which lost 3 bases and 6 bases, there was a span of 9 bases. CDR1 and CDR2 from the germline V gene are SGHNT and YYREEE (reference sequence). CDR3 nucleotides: TGTGCCAGCAGCTCGCCGGGAAAGACCCAGTACTTC. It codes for CASSSPGKTQYF.

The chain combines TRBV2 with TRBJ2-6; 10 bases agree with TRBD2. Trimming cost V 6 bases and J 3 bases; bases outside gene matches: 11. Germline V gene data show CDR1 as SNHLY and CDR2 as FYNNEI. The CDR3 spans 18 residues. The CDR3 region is CASRRLAGEPRGANVLTF. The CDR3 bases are TGTGCCAGCAGGCGGCTAGCGGGGGAGCCCCGTGGGGCCAACGTCCTGACTTTC.

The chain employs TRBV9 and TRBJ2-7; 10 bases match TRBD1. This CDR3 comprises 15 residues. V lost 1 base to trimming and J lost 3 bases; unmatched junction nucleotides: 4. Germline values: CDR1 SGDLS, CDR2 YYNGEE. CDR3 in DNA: TGTGCCAGCAGCGTAAGCGGGACAGGGGTCTACGAGCAGTACTTC. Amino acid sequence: CASSVSGTGVYEQYF.

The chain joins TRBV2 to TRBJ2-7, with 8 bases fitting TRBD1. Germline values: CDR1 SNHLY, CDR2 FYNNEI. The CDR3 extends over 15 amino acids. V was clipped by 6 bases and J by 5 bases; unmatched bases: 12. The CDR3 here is CASRMRRQGPHEQYF. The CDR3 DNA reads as TGTGCCAGCAGGATGCGGAGACAGGGGCCCCACGAGCAGTACTTC.

The CDR3 DNA reads TGTGCCAGCAGTGAAATGCAGTATGGCTACACCTTC. Residues: CASSEMQYGYTF. The chain carries TRBV6-1 and TRBJ1-2; D not resolved. Trimming removed 2 bases from V and 5 bases from J, with 6 bases in between. The germline gives CDR1 MNHNS, CDR2 SASEGT. This CDR3 comprises 12 residues.

The CDR3 region is CATTGTGTLYGYTF. CDR3 nucleotides: TGTGCCACCACCGGTACAGGGACCCTCTATGGCTACACCTTC. V is TRBV28 and J is TRBJ1-2; tentatively, D is TRBD1 (6 bases). Germline CDR1 is MDHEN and CDR2 is SYDVKM. The CDR3 loop spans 14 amino acids. The ends were cut back, 10 bases at V and 4 bases at J, with 19 bases in the middle.

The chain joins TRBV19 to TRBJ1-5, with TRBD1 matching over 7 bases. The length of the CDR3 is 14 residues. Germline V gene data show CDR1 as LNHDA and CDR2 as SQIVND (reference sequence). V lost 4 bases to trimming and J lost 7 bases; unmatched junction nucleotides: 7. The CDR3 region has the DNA TGTGCCAGTAGTAAAAACAGGGGAGAACAGCCCCAGCATTTT. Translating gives CASSKNRGEQPQHF.

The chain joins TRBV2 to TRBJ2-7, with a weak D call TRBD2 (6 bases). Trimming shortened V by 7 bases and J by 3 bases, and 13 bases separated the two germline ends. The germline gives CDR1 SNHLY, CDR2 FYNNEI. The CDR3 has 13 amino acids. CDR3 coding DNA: TGTGCCAGCAACCCGAGGCGGGGCTACGAGCAGTACTTC. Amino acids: CASNPRRGYEQYF.

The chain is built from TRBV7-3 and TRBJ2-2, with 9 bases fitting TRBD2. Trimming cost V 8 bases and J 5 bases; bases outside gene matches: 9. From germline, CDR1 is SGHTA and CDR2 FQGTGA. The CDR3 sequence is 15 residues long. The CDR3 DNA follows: TGTGCCAGCTCGAGGGGGCTAGCGGGAACCGGGGAGCTGTTTTTT. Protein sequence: CASSRGLAGTGELFF.

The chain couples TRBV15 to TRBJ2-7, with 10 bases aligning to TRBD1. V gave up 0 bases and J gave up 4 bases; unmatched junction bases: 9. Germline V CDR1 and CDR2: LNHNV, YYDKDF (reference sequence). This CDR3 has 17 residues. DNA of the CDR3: TGTGCCACCAGCAGAGATCAGCCGGGACAGGGGACGTACGAGCAGTACTTC. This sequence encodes CATSRDQPGQGTYEQYF.

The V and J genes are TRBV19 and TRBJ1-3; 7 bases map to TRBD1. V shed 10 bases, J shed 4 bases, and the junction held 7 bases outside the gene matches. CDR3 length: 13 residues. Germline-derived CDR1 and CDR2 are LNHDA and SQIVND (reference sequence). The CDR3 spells CATSLQGGNTIYF. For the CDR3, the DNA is TGTGCCACCTCTCTACAGGGGGGAAACACCATATATTTT.

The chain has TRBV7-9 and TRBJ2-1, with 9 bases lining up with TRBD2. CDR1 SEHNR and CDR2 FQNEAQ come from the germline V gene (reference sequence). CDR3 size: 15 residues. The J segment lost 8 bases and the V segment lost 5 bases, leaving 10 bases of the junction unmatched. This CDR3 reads CASSPRTSVQYEQFF. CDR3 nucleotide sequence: TGTGCCAGCAGCCCCCGGACTAGCGTGCAGTATGAGCAGTTCTTC.

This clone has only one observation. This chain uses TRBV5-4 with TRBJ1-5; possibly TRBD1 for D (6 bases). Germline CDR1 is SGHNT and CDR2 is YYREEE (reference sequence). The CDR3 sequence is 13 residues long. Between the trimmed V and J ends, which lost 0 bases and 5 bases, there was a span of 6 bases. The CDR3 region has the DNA TGTGCCAGCAGCTTGGACAGGGATCAGCCCCAGCATTTT. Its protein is CASSLDRDQPQHF.